Shown below are 5 T cell receptor beta chains from a single sample sequenced in a study of shared clonotypes between healthy human individuals. The table came from immunoSEQ multiplex PCR; TCRdb's copy has only in-frame clones and leaves some out. The sample records about 190,000 clones, approximately 61% being singletons. What was sequenced was memory CD4+ T cells sorted from blood. Subset of the sample: CD45RA-negative fraction. The receptor set was obtained from a man aged 30-40 years in good health.

The chain links TRBV11-2 to TRBJ1-3, with a weak D call TRBD1 (5 bases). V lost 1 base and J 9 bases, leaving 7 bases between the germline ends. There are 12 residues in the CDR3. CDR1 and CDR2 from the germline V gene are SGHAT and FQNNGV. The CDR3 sequence: CASSLVGATIYF. The CDR3 DNA reads TGTGCCAGCAGCTTAGTTGGGGCCACCATATATTTT.

The chain carries TRBV19 and TRBJ2-3, with D unclear. V was clipped by 5 bases and J by 2 bases, with 8 bases between them. The length of the CDR3 is 13 residues. Germline values: CDR1 LNHDA, CDR2 SQIVND (reference sequence). CDR3 in amino acids: CASSSENTDTQYF. Here the CDR3 DNA reads TGTGCCAGTAGTTCGGAGAACACAGATACGCAGTATTTT.

To note about this clone: An end of the junction does not agree with germline; a read error may underlie this. The V and J genes are TRBV7-7 and TRBJ2-7; 12 bases agree with TRBD2. Germline V gene data show CDR1 as SSHAT and CDR2 as FNYEAQ (reference sequence). The CDR3 spans 16 residues. The CDR3 loop is CASSLGPTSGGYEQYF. CDR3 in DNA: TGTGCTAGCAGCTTGGGTCCGACTAGCGGGGGCTACGAGCAGTACTTC.

J is TRBJ2-2 and V is TRBV29-1; TRBD1 aligns across 9 bases. In germline, CDR1 is SQVTM, CDR2 ANQGSEA. The CDR3 sequence is 13 residues long. With V trimmed by 4 bases and J by 5 bases, 2 bases remained unmatched. The CDR3 DNA reads as TGCAGCGTTGGGACAGGGGAAACCGGGGAGCTGTTTTTT. Protein: CSVGTGETGELFF.

This clone was counted only a few times. The gene calls are TRBV28 and TRBJ2-5; possibly TRBD1 for D (6 bases). The CDR3 loop spans 14 amino acids. Deletions cut 2 bases from V and 4 bases from J, with 11 bases between. Germline V gives CDR1 MDHEN, CDR2 SYDVKM. The chain's CDR3 is CASSLGGTRETQYF. The CDR3, as DNA: TGTGCCAGCAGTTTAGGGGGCACTCGAGAGACCCAGTACTTC.